This TCR beta chain was captured in a study of shared clonotypes between healthy human individuals. Trimming cost V 5 bases and J 8 bases, with 18 bases left between them. Germline CDR1 is GTSNPN and CDR2 is SVGIG (reference sequence). CDR3 length equals 13 residues. Around 32,000 T cell genomes, or about 200 ng DNA, went into the sorted-subset replicate PCRs. Generated by immunoSEQ multiplex PCR, the TCRdb table keeps only in-frame clones and is missing some. The table has roughly 2.2 million clones, more than 80% seen once; the top ten hold about 0.37%. The sample taken for sequencing was naive CD4+ T cells from PBMCs. As for subset: CD45RA+ positively selected. This clonotype was sampled from a young man in good health. Some clones in this sample may be carry-over from other donors' samples. The V and J genes are TRBV30 and TRBJ1-1; D gene ambiguous. CDR3 sequence (DNA): TGTGCCTGGCGGGCCCCCAAGGTCGGGGAAGCTTTCTTT. It specifies CAWRAPKVGEAFF.